Presented here are 9 T cell receptor beta chains from one specimen sequenced in a study of blood T cell repertoires in COVID-19. Measured with immunoSEQ multiplex PCR; TCRdb has only the in-frame clones, and not every one. The sample has 200,000 to 250,000 clones; 89% are singletons. The sample taken for sequencing was peripheral blood. Receptors were obtained from a man between 60 and 75 years old who had recovered from COVID-19.

The chain couples TRBV10-1 to TRBJ1-5; D remains unclear. The CDR3 has 17 amino acids. Germline CDR1 reads WNHNN; CDR2 reads SYGVQD (reference sequence). Between the trimmed V and J ends, which lost 7 bases and 1 base, there was a span of 20 bases. This CDR3 reads CASTATRRGFSNQPQHF. CDR3 sequence (DNA): TGCGCCAGCACGGCAACCAGAAGAGGTTTCAGCAATCAGCCCCAGCATTTT.

The V gene is TRBV29-1, the J gene TRBJ2-5, with D possibly TRBD1 on 6 matching bases. CDR3 size: 12 residues. The germline CDR1 and CDR2 sequences are SQVTM and ANQGSEA. Written as DNA, the CDR3 is TGCAGTTCGTATGGGGGCGAGGAGACCCAGTACTTC. This translates into CSSYGGEETQYF.

J is TRBJ2-7 and V is TRBV3-1 (or the pseudogene TRBV3-2); D gene unclear. The CDR3 sequence is 14 residues long. Trimming removed 1 base from V and 1 base from J, with 8 bases in between. Germline CDR1 LGHDT, CDR2 YNNKEL (reference sequence). In DNA, the CDR3 is TGTGCCAGCAGCCAAGCCCTTACTTCCTACGAGCAGTACTTC. This sequence encodes CASSQALTSYEQYF.

The chain is built from TRBV5-4 and TRBJ1-1, with 7 bases lining up with TRBD1. J lost 1 base, V lost 4 bases, and 4 bases had no gene match. Looked up from germline, CDR1 is SGHNT and CDR2 is YYREEE (reference sequence). The CDR3 runs 14 residues. The CDR3 coding sequence is TGTGCCAGCAGCAAGGGACAGACGAACACTGAAGCTTTCTTT. Encoded protein: CASSKGQTNTEAFF.

The CDR3 DNA follows: TGTGCCAGCAGTTTAGAAGGGGGATTGTCACCCCTCCACTTT. Translation: CASSLEGGLSPLHF. The chain uses TRBV27 and TRBJ1-6; possible D gene TRBD1, 6 bases. Germline CDR1 is MNHEY and CDR2 is SMNVEV (reference sequence). The CDR3 loop spans 14 amino acids. Trimming shortened V by 2 bases and J by 10 bases, and 12 bases separated the two germline ends.

The chain recombines TRBV6-5 with TRBJ2-1; tentatively, D is TRBD2 (6 bases). The CDR3 has 14 residues. Germline V gives CDR1 MNHEY, CDR2 SVGAGI. V lost 7 bases and J lost 7, with 17 bases in between. The CDR3 region has the DNA TGTGCCAGCAAGGCCGGGACTTCCTTTAATGAGCAGTTCTTC. It yields the protein CASKAGTSFNEQFF.

The V call is TRBV29-1, the J call TRBJ1-1; D perhaps matches TRBD1 (6 bases). The CDR3 is made up of 13 amino acids. Germline CDR1 reads SQVTM; CDR2 reads ANQGSEA. Trimming removed 0 bases at V and 9 bases at J, with 14 bases between. The CDR3 coding sequence is TGCAGCGTTGAAGATGGTCCAGGGGTGAAAGCTTTCTTT. Protein product: CSVEDGPGVKAFF.

V gene TRBV6-2 or TRBV6-3 combines with J gene TRBJ2-2; D is unresolved. The CDR3 runs to 14 residues. CDR1 MNHEY and CDR2 SVGEGT come from the germline V gene. V shed 2 bases and J shed 2 bases, with 6 bases lying between them. The CDR3 loop is CASSYGGNTGELFF. The CDR3 nucleotides read TGTGCCAGCAGTTACGGTGGCAACACCGGGGAGCTGTTTTTT.

The chain uses TRBV5-6 and TRBJ1-5; D not resolved. The V gene's germline CDR1 is SGHDT and CDR2 YYEEEE. This CDR3 comprises 15 residues. Trimming cost V 3 bases and J 0 bases, with 10 bases left between them. CDR3 DNA sequence: TGTGCCAGCAGCTCTGGAGCGTATAGCAATCAGCCCCAGCATTTT. Translated: CASSSGAYSNQPQHF.